These 30 T cell receptor beta chains originate from one sample sequenced in a study of T cell responses to AZD1222 COVID-19 vaccine (dated by TCRdb to the early 2020s). The library was prepared using the immunoSEQ multiplex PCR assay. In TCRdb, the immuneACCESS table is reduced to in-frame sequences with V and J assigned. These tables do not hold every clone; where another copy was compared, an unresolved V gene accounts for under half, and the others remain unexplained. This sample lists around 80,000 clones; about four fifths were detected once. The ten largest clones represent 1.3% of the sample. The time point label of this sample denotes: about 28 days (+/-7) after the second vaccine dose. Here the sequenced sample was peripheral blood, taken 28 days after the second AZD1222 dose. Receptors were obtained from an adult who received the AZD1222 COVID-19 vaccine.

This chain joins TRBV27 and TRBJ2-3; 13 bases are shared with TRBD2. This CDR3 contains 16 residues. V dropped 4 bases and J dropped 6; count of bases not matched to a gene: 7. CDR1 MNHEY and CDR2 SMNVEV come from the germline V gene (reference sequence). Here the CDR3 DNA reads TGTGCCAGCAGTTACACTAGCGGGAGGGCCGTGGATACGCAGTATTTT. Translation: CASSYTSGRAVDTQYF.

This clone was picked up one time. V gene TRBV12-3 or TRBV12-4 combines with J gene TRBJ2-3; tentative D call: TRBD2 (6 bases). Between the trimmed V and J ends, which lost 6 bases and 4 bases, there was a span of 11 bases. The CDR3 length is 13 residues. CDR3 loop: CASRVGGADTQYF. CDR3 sequence (DNA): TGTGCCAGCAGAGTCGGAGGGGCAGATACGCAGTATTTT.

The chain has TRBV19 and TRBJ2-7, with TRBD1 matching over 12 bases. The CDR3 covers 15 residues. Trimming at V came to 6 bases and at J to 2 bases, leaving 5 bases not matched to a gene. Germline CDR1 is LNHDA and CDR2 is SQIVND (reference sequence). In nucleotides, the CDR3 is TGTGCCAGTAGGTTGGGACAGGGGGCAACCTACGAGCAGTACTTC. It encodes CASRLGQGATYEQYF.

This clone was observed a handful of times. This chain uses TRBV4-3 with TRBJ2-3; 8 nucleotides line up with TRBD1. The germline CDR1 and CDR2 sequences are LGHNA and YSLEER. V shed 0 bases, J shed 6 bases, and the junction held 14 bases outside the gene matches. The CDR3 runs to 18 residues. The CDR3 DNA reads TGCGCCAGCAGCCAAGATAGGAGGACAGGGACTTTTCGGGATACGCAGTATTTT. It translates to CASSQDRRTGTFRDTQYF.

The CDR3 bases are TGTGCCAGCAGCTTAGTAAAGGGGGCGTACGAGCAGTACTTC. It specifies CASSLVKGAYEQYF. The V call is TRBV7-2, the J call TRBJ2-7; 7 bases are a match to TRBD1. After removal of 1 base from V and 4 bases from J, the junction contained 4 bases not matched to a gene. Looked up from germline, CDR1 is SGHTA and CDR2 is FQGNSA. This CDR3 is 14 amino acids long.

The J gene is TRBJ2-1, the V gene TRBV12-3 or TRBV12-4; D unresolved. V was cut by 7 bases and J by 1 base, with 8 bases left in between. This CDR3 region has 13 residues. The CDR3: CASTDPSYNEQFF. The CDR3 DNA is TGTGCCAGCACCGACCCTTCCTACAATGAGCAGTTCTTC.

The chain employs TRBV28 and TRBJ1-4, with D possibly matching TRBD1 (5 bases). The CDR3 contains 18 residues. Germline values: CDR1 MDHEN, CDR2 SYDVKM. Trimming shortened V by 2 bases and J by 3 bases, and 19 bases separated the two germline ends. Here the CDR3 reads CASSLVGTPNTANEKLFF. In nucleotides, the CDR3 is TGTGCCAGCAGTTTAGTGGGGACCCCGAATACGGCTAATGAAAAACTGTTTTTT.

This chain uses TRBV5-5 with TRBJ2-1; D assignment may be TRBD1 or TRBD2 (5 bases each). V dropped 4 bases and J dropped 2 bases, with 16 bases sitting between them. Germline V gene data show CDR1 as SGHKS and CDR2 as YYEKEE (reference sequence). The CDR3 loop spans 16 amino acids. In DNA, the CDR3 is TGTGCCAGCAGCCCGGAGGCACAGGTAACCTACAATGAGCAGTTCTTC. Translating it yields CASSPEAQVTYNEQFF.

The CDR3 nucleotides read TGTGCCAGCAGCGTAGACGGGAGGGCCTCCTACAATGAGCAGTTCTTC. Translated, it gives CASSVDGRASYNEQFF. The chain is built from TRBV9 and TRBJ2-1; 8 nucleotides match TRBD2. The CDR3 contains 16 residues. CDR1 is SGDLS, CDR2 YYNGEE, per germline. Unmatched junction bases numbered 2, after V lost 0 bases and J lost 0 bases.

This clone has a handful of counts. The chain couples TRBV2 to TRBJ2-1; TRBD1 matches at 8 bases. The CDR3 is 15 residues long. Germline V gene data show CDR1 as SNHLY and CDR2 as FYNNEI. V lost 6 bases to trimming and J lost 8 bases; unmatched junction nucleotides: 12. The CDR3 is CASRGQGAASDEQFF. The CDR3 coding sequence is TGTGCCAGCAGGGGTCAGGGGGCCGCCTCTGATGAGCAGTTCTTC. Variable domain in full (rest from reference TRBV2 and TRBJ2-1): EPEVTQTPSHQVTQMGQEVILRCVPISNHLYFYWYRQILGQKVEFLVSFYNNEISEKSEIFDDQFSVERPDGSNFTLKIRSTKLEDSAMYFCASRGQGAASDEQFFGPGTRLTVL.

V usage is TRBV2 and J usage is TRBJ2-1; tentative D call: TRBD2 (5 bases). Germline V gene sequence: CDR1 SNHLY, CDR2 FYNNEI. The ends were cut back, 7 bases at V and 5 bases at J, with 9 bases in the middle. The CDR3 extends over 12 amino acids. CDR3 region: CASTRRDNEQFF. The CDR3 region has the DNA TGTGCCAGCACCCGGCGGGACAATGAGCAGTTCTTC.

The gene calls are TRBV3-1 (or the pseudogene TRBV3-2) and TRBJ2-1; 7 bases are a match to TRBD2. This CDR3 has 12 residues. The junction had 5 bases not matched to a gene; V was cut back by 3 bases and J by 12 bases. Germline V gene lookup returns CDR1 LGHDT and CDR2 YNNKEL (reference sequence). For the CDR3, the DNA is TGTGCCAGCAGCCAGAGGGCGGGAGTGCAGTTCTTC. Encoded protein: CASSQRAGVQFF.

The chain joins TRBV9 to TRBJ2-1, with D tentatively TRBD2 (6 bases). The germline V gene has CDR1 SGDLS and CDR2 YYNGEE. The V end was cut by 3 bases, the J end by 0 bases, with 13 bases between. This CDR3 is 16 amino acids long. The CDR3 DNA follows: TGTGCCAGCAGCGAGGGACTTCAAAGCTCCTACAATGAGCAGTTCTTC. Its protein product is CASSEGLQSSYNEQFF.

This sequence joins TRBV7-9 and TRBJ1-2, with 8 bases matching TRBD1. CDR1 SEHNR and CDR2 FQNEAQ come from the germline V gene (reference sequence). V was pared by 4 bases and J by 7 bases, with 11 bases of the junction left unmatched. The CDR3 has 15 amino acids. The CDR3 coding sequence is TGTGCCAGCAGCTCAAGGGCCTCAGGGGGCTCTGGCTACACCTTC. Translation gives CASSSRASGGSGYTF.

This chain connects TRBV4-1 to TRBJ1-1; no clear D. V was clipped by 0 bases and J by 4 bases, with 15 bases between them. In germline, CDR1 is MGHRA, CDR2 YSYEKL. The CDR3 consists of 16 residues. The CDR3 DNA reads TGCGCCAGCAGCCAAGATCTGGGTGTTTCGGGCACTGAAGCTTTCTTT. The encoded protein is CASSQDLGVSGTEAFF.

The chain is built from TRBV5-1 and TRBJ1-4, with 8 bases fitting TRBD1. Trimming cost V 4 bases and J 8 bases; bases outside gene matches: 16. This CDR3 region has 17 residues. CDR1 and CDR2 (germline): SGHRS, YFSETQ. CDR3 amino acids: CASSGRTDRGRSEKLFF. The CDR3 region has the DNA TGCGCCAGCAGCGGGAGAACAGACAGGGGAAGAAGCGAAAAACTGTTTTTT.

The V gene is TRBV7-2, the J gene TRBJ2-1; no clear D gene. Germline-derived CDR1 and CDR2 are SGHTA and FQGNSA. CDR3 length: 12 residues. V shed 1 base and J shed 4 bases, with 2 bases lying between them. In nucleotides, the CDR3 is TGTGCCAGCAGCTTAGGTTACAATGAGCAGTTCTTC. This translates into CASSLGYNEQFF.

CDR3 DNA: TGTGCCAGCAGCCACCCCATAGCGGGAGGCTACGAGCAGTACTTC. Translation gives CASSHPIAGGYEQYF. The rearrangement links TRBV28 to TRBJ2-7, with TRBD2 matching over 10 bases. V trimming: 6 bases; J trimming: 3 bases; junction bases outside the gene matches: 8. The CDR3 has 15 amino acids. Germline V gives CDR1 MDHEN, CDR2 SYDVKM.

This clone was found a few times. This chain joins TRBV19 and TRBJ1-1; a weak D match, TRBD1 (5 bases). The CDR3 runs 13 residues. V was clipped by 5 bases and J by 4 bases, with 11 bases between them. CDR1 is LNHDA and CDR2 is SQIVND in the germline V gene (reference sequence). The CDR3: CASSFGGLTEAFF. The DNA for the CDR3 is TGTGCCAGTAGTTTCGGGGGACTCACTGAAGCTTTCTTT.

In nucleotides, the CDR3 is TGTGCCAGCAGTTTCCCTCTGGGGTTTGGAACTGAAGCTTTCTTT. As protein: CASSFPLGFGTEAFF. The V gene is TRBV28, the J gene TRBJ1-1; no clear D gene. Germline CDR1 reads MDHEN; CDR2 reads SYDVKM. The length of the CDR3 is 15 residues. The V end lost 3 bases, the J end lost 5 bases, and 16 bases lay between the germline ends.

CDR3 coding DNA: TGTGCCAGCAGTTCCTCCCCCCCCGGAACCTACGAGCAGTACTTC. This codes for CASSSSPPGTYEQYF. The rearrangement joins TRBV28 to TRBJ2-7; D call uncertain. The germline V and J ends were trimmed by 4 bases and 2 bases, with 15 bases remaining between them. CDR3 length: 15 amino acids. Per the germline V gene, CDR1 is MDHEN and CDR2 is SYDVKM.

As to this clone: One junction end does not reproduce the germline sequence, and a read error may be involved. The chain is built from TRBV4-1 and TRBJ1-6, with D perhaps matching TRBD1 (6 bases). The CDR3 extends over 16 amino acids. Germline V CDR1 and CDR2: MGHRA, YSYEKL. CDR3 nucleotides: TGCGCCAGCAGCCTCTCAGGGGCTTCCTTTAATTCACCCCTCCACTTT. Encoded protein: CASSLSGASFNSPLHF.

Comment on this clone: A read error may produce the germline difference seen at one junction end. The gene calls are TRBV7-9 and TRBJ1-1, with D unclear. The CDR3 is 12 residues long. Germline V gene data show CDR1 as SEHNR and CDR2 as FQNEAQ (reference sequence). In DNA, the CDR3 is TGTGCCAGCAGCCTAGCGGGAACTGAAGCTTTCTTT. Its protein product is CASSLAGTEAFF.

The rearrangement joins TRBV5-4 to TRBJ2-5; maybe TRBD1 (6 bases). The V gene's germline CDR1 is SGHNT and CDR2 YYREEE (reference sequence). This CDR3 is built from 12 residues. Deletions cut 1 base from V and 5 bases from J, with 6 bases between. This CDR3 reads CASSLTGETQYF. The CDR3 DNA sequence: TGTGCCAGCAGCTTGACAGGGGAGACCCAGTACTTC.

The rearrangement links TRBV6-5 to TRBJ2-1; TRBD1 agrees at 9 bases. Germline V gene data show CDR1 as MNHEY and CDR2 as SVGAGI. The ends lost 6 bases at V and 6 bases at J; junction bases unmatched: 6. The CDR3 totals 14 residues. The CDR3 bases are TGTGCCAGCAGACGGGGACAGGGAGGCAATGAGCAGTTCTTC. Its translation: CASRRGQGGNEQFF.

In its sample, this clone was seen once. The chain employs TRBV7-9 and TRBJ1-1; unclear D gene. CDR1 and CDR2 from the germline V gene are SEHNR and FQNEAQ (reference sequence). The CDR3 spans 12 residues. V dropped 5 bases and J dropped 1 base, with 5 bases sitting between them. The CDR3 DNA sequence: TGTGCCAGCAGCCACAAGAACACTGAAGCTTTCTTT. Its protein is CASSHKNTEAFF.

The chain has TRBV6-5 and TRBJ1-1; 9 bases align to TRBD1. Germline loops: CDR1 MNHEY, CDR2 SVGAGI. Losses at the gene ends were 4 bases for V and 4 bases for J; bases not matched to a gene: 4. The CDR3 totals 14 residues. CDR3 sequence: CASSSLTGGTEAFF. As DNA, the CDR3 is TGTGCCAGCAGTTCCCTGACAGGGGGCACTGAAGCTTTCTTT.

The V gene is TRBV28, the J gene TRBJ2-3; 8 bases are a match to TRBD2. The CDR3 runs to 16 residues. Germline trimming cut 5 bases from V and 3 bases from J; bases unmatched to any gene: 10. Looked up from germline, CDR1 is MDHEN and CDR2 is SYDVKM. CDR3 residues: CASSPLAGSGTDTQYF. The CDR3 DNA is TGTGCCAGCAGTCCCCTAGCGGGCAGTGGGACAGATACGCAGTATTTT.

The gene calls are TRBV4-1 and TRBJ2-1, with D possibly being TRBD1 or TRBD2 (6 bases each). This CDR3 has 13 residues. V lost 6 bases, J lost 9 bases, and 15 bases lay in between. Germline CDR1 is MGHRA and CDR2 is YSYEKL. The CDR3 reads CASSLRGLGEQFF. The DNA of the CDR3 is TGCGCCAGCAGTCTCCGGGGGCTAGGTGAGCAGTTCTTC.

V usage is TRBV3-1 (or the pseudogene TRBV3-2) and J usage is TRBJ1-2; D remains unclear. The CDR3 extends over 14 amino acids. Trimming removed 4 bases from V and 8 bases from J, with 17 bases in between. Germline V gives CDR1 LGHDT, CDR2 YNNKEL (reference sequence). The CDR3 sequence: CASSPKSREVGYTF. CDR3 DNA sequence: TGTGCCAGCAGCCCTAAGAGCAGAGAGGTCGGCTACACCTTC.